Below are 27 T cell receptor beta chains sequenced from a single sample in a study of graft-versus-host responses after intestinal transplantation. No antigen has been assigned to these receptors. Measured with immunoSEQ multiplex PCR; TCRdb has only the in-frame clones, and not every one. The profile shows tens of thousands of clones, roughly nine tenths of them singletons. Sequenced here: unstimulated CD4+ T cells sorted from spleen or lymph node cells, sampled before intestinal transplant. Source of these receptors: a human donor who received an intestinal transplant.

V gene TRBV6-6 combines with J gene TRBJ2-7, with 8 bases aligning to TRBD2. The CDR3 sequence is 16 residues long. V shed 0 bases and J 3 bases; nucleotides not matched to a gene: 7. Germline V gene sequence: CDR1 MNHNY, CDR2 SVGAGI (reference sequence). CDR3 amino acids: CASSYSGAGASYEQYF. The CDR3 DNA is TGTGCCAGCAGTTACTCGGGAGCGGGGGCCAGCTACGAGCAGTACTTC.

The rearrangement uses TRBV18 and TRBJ1-4; no definite D call. The CDR3 is 14 amino acids. Germline loops: CDR1 KGHSH, CDR2 LQKENI. Trimming shortened V by 4 bases and J by 6 bases, and 12 bases separated the two germline ends. In DNA form, the CDR3 reads TGTGCCAGCTCACTCAGCGTAAGAGATGAAAAACTGTTTTTT. Amino acids: CASSLSVRDEKLFF.

The genes are TRBV5-1 and TRBJ2-3; D possibly corresponds to TRBD2 (6 bases). There are 15 residues in the CDR3. Trimming removed 2 bases at V and 3 bases at J, with 13 bases between. Germline lookup yields CDR1 SGHRS and CDR2 YFSETQ. In nucleotides, the CDR3 is TGCGCCAGCAGCTTATGGGCTAGCGTTACAGATACGCAGTATTTT. Residues: CASSLWASVTDTQYF.

V is TRBV2 and J is TRBJ1-2; D not certain. The CDR3 runs to 14 residues. The germline V gene encodes CDR1 SNHLY and CDR2 FYNNEI. Trimming stripped 6 bases from V and 3 bases from J, with 14 bases between. The CDR3 spells CASRKEAMDYGYTF. Here the CDR3 DNA reads TGTGCCAGCAGAAAGGAGGCAATGGACTATGGCTACACCTTC.

The chain combines TRBV6-5 with TRBJ2-7; D not resolved. Trimming shortened V by 6 bases and J by 0 bases, and 15 bases separated the two germline ends. There are 15 residues in the CDR3. The germline V gene has CDR1 MNHEY and CDR2 SVGAGI. CDR3 sequence reads: CASSRTHTVSYEQYF. As DNA, the CDR3 is TGTGCCAGCAGCCGTACCCATACAGTCTCCTACGAGCAGTACTTC.

The gene calls are TRBV14 and TRBJ1-1; 11 bases match TRBD1. From germline, CDR1 is SGHDN and CDR2 FVKESK. Trimming at V came to 1 base and at J to 0 bases, leaving 4 bases not matched to a gene. CDR3 size: 17 residues. CDR3 coding DNA: TGTGCCAGCAGCCAAGCGGGACAGGGGGTAATGAACACTGAAGCTTTCTTT. Amino acid sequence: CASSQAGQGVMNTEAFF.

In this sample, this clone turned up once. The V gene is TRBV7-2, the J gene TRBJ2-3; the D is unclear. Deletions cut 3 bases from V and 1 base from J, with 8 bases between. The CDR3 sequence is 14 residues long. The germline gives CDR1 SGHTA, CDR2 FQGNSA. The CDR3, as DNA: TGTGCCAGCAGCTTTCTCGCGGGCACAGATACGCAGTATTTT. Encoded protein: CASSFLAGTDTQYF.

This sequence joins TRBV6-5 and TRBJ1-1, with TRBD1 as a possible D gene (5 bases). The germline V gene encodes CDR1 MNHEY and CDR2 SVGAGI. The CDR3 covers 15 residues. The V end was cut by 2 bases, the J end by 4 bases, with 14 bases between. The CDR3 reads CASSYIRAGPTEAFF. CDR3 DNA sequence: TGTGCCAGCAGTTACATTCGGGCAGGGCCCACTGAAGCTTTCTTT.

This chain joins TRBV30 and TRBJ2-4; 7 nucleotides agree with TRBD1. Germline trimming cut 0 bases from V and 7 bases from J; bases unmatched to any gene: 3. The CDR3 is 13 amino acids. In germline, CDR1 is GTSNPN, CDR2 SVGIG (reference sequence). For the CDR3, the DNA is TGTGCCTGGAGTGTAAAGGGGGCGAACATTCAGTACTTC. As protein: CAWSVKGANIQYF.

The V and J genes are TRBV19 and TRBJ2-1; 10 bases map to TRBD2. The CDR3 is made up of 17 amino acids. The J segment lost 2 bases and the V segment lost 7 bases, leaving 11 bases of the junction unmatched. Germline V gene sequence: CDR1 LNHDA, CDR2 SQIVND (reference sequence). CDR3 residues: CASTYQRGGKTYNEQFF. DNA of the CDR3: TGTGCCAGTACGTACCAGCGGGGGGGCAAAACCTACAATGAGCAGTTCTTC.

The rearrangement joins TRBV30 to TRBJ1-1; 9 nucleotides match TRBD1. V gave up 2 bases and J gave up 10 bases; unmatched junction bases: 8. Germline V gene data show CDR1 as GTSNPN and CDR2 as SVGIG (reference sequence). The CDR3 has 13 residues. The CDR3 region has the DNA TGTGCCTGGAGTCCCTCGGGACAGGGAAGAGCTTTCTTT. Its protein product is CAWSPSGQGRAFF.

This sequence joins TRBV29-1 and TRBJ1-2; TRBD1 aligns across 8 bases. Trimming removed 4 bases from V and 5 bases from J; junction bases left unmatched: 3. The germline V gene has CDR1 SQVTM and CDR2 ANQGSEA. This CDR3 has 12 amino acids. The CDR3 nucleotides read TGCAGCGTTGTGACAGGGGAGTATGGCTACACCTTC. Translated, it gives CSVVTGEYGYTF.

This chain links TRBV6-5 with TRBJ1-1; 8 bases are a match to TRBD1. The CDR3 is 15 amino acids. The germline gives CDR1 MNHEY, CDR2 SVGAGI. The V segment lost 2 bases and the J segment 1 base; nucleotides outside the gene matches: 3. CDR3: CASSYVGTGNTEAFF. DNA of the CDR3: TGTGCCAGCAGTTACGTCGGGACAGGGAACACTGAAGCTTTCTTT.

The chain has TRBV29-1 and TRBJ2-1; 11 bases map to TRBD2. Germline V gives CDR1 SQVTM, CDR2 ANQGSEA. The CDR3 is 17 amino acids. The V gene end was trimmed by 7 bases and the J gene end by 2 bases; junction bases not matched to a gene: 13. In DNA form, the CDR3 reads TGCAGCGCGAAGGTAGCGGGGGGGCTAATAACCTACAATGAGCAGTTCTTC. Protein product: CSAKVAGGLITYNEQFF.

V is TRBV5-8 and J is TRBJ1-2; possibly TRBD1 for D (5 bases). The CDR3 is 14 amino acids. Germline CDR1 SGHTS, CDR2 YDEGEE. Between the trimmed V and J ends, which lost 4 bases and 8 bases, there was a span of 18 bases. The CDR3 here is CASSRVPLTGGYTF. For the CDR3, the DNA is TGTGCCAGCAGCCGCGTCCCCTTAACAGGCGGCTACACCTTC.

The rearrangement uses TRBV19 and TRBJ2-1; D possibly corresponds to TRBD2 (6 bases). The CDR3 spans 10 residues. V was pared by 9 bases and J by 6 bases, with 6 bases between. Germline values: CDR1 LNHDA, CDR2 SQIVND (reference sequence). The CDR3 nucleotides read TGTGCCAGCGGGGGCAATGAGCAGTTCTTC. It is translated as CASGGNEQFF.

The chain couples TRBV6-5 to TRBJ2-1, with a possible D match to TRBD1 (6 bases). V was trimmed by 3 bases and J by 2 bases, leaving 11 bases between them. Germline V gives CDR1 MNHEY, CDR2 SVGAGI. This CDR3 spans 15 amino acids. The CDR3 region is CASSYGTTAYNEQFF. For the CDR3, the DNA is TGTGCCAGCAGTTATGGGACAACAGCCTACAATGAGCAGTTCTTC.

This chain joins TRBV5-6 and TRBJ1-1; D might be TRBD1 (5 bases). Per the germline V gene, CDR1 is SGHDT and CDR2 is YYEEEE. This CDR3 comprises 14 residues. V gave up 7 bases and J gave up 2 bases, with 15 bases separating them. The CDR3 nucleotides read TGTGCCAGCCACCAGTGGTGGACAAACACTGAAGCTTTCTTT. This sequence encodes CASHQWWTNTEAFF.

This rearrangement joins TRBV5-1 to TRBJ2-3; 7 bases agree with TRBD1. V shed 3 bases and J 4 bases; nucleotides not matched to a gene: 8. Germline CDR1 SGHRS, CDR2 YFSETQ. CDR3 length: 15 residues. This chain's CDR3 is CASSWPTGVADTQYF. The CDR3 region has the DNA TGCGCCAGCAGCTGGCCAACAGGGGTGGCAGATACGCAGTATTTT.

This chain joins TRBV5-8 and TRBJ2-1; 9 nucleotides agree with TRBD2. The CDR3 loop spans 16 amino acids. Germline V gives CDR1 SGHTS, CDR2 YDEGEE. V gave up 2 bases and J gave up 5 bases; unmatched junction bases: 8. This CDR3 reads CASSLGTVAGDNEQFF. CDR3 DNA: TGTGCCAGCAGCTTAGGGACGGTAGCGGGGGACAATGAGCAGTTCTTC.

This clone was recorded a few times. The rearrangement joins TRBV6-1 to TRBJ2-1; 7 bases agree with TRBD1. Germline V lookup: CDR1 MNHNS, CDR2 SASEGT. This CDR3 has 14 amino acids. Trimming took 6 bases from V and 7 from J; bases not matched to a gene: 9. CDR3 protein: CASRPTGAPNEQFF. DNA of the CDR3: TGTGCCAGCAGGCCAACAGGGGCGCCAAATGAGCAGTTCTTC.

The V and J genes are TRBV30 and TRBJ2-7; 8 bases align to TRBD1. Germline values: CDR1 GTSNPN, CDR2 SVGIG (reference sequence). V gave up 2 bases and J gave up 3 bases; unmatched junction bases: 3. The CDR3 is 13 amino acids. The CDR3 protein is CAWSPDRGYEQYF. CDR3 bases: TGTGCCTGGAGTCCTGACAGGGGCTACGAGCAGTACTTC.

This chain joins TRBV30 and TRBJ1-6; D might be TRBD1 (6 bases). The V gene lost 0 bases and the J gene lost 8 bases, with 8 bases spanning the gap. The CDR3 is made up of 13 amino acids. Per germline, CDR1 GTSNPN and CDR2 SVGIG (reference sequence). As DNA, the CDR3 is TGTGCCTGGAGTGTAGGGGGGGATTCACCCCTCCACTTT. This translates into CAWSVGGDSPLHF. The full variable domain, its missing parts supplied by reference TRBV30 and TRBJ1-6, is SQTIHQWPATLVQPVGSPLSLECTVEGTSNPNLYWYRQAAGRGLQLLFYSVGIGQISSEVPQNLSASRPQDRQFILSSKKLLLSDSGFYLCAWSVGGDSPLHFGNGTRLTVT.

The genes are TRBV7-8 and TRBJ2-7; D not resolved. CDR1 and CDR2 from the germline V gene are SGHVS and FQNEAQ. CDR3 length equals 14 residues. V was pared by 7 bases and J by 5 bases, with 18 bases between. CDR3 sequence: CASTPISPSDEQYF. CDR3 DNA: TGTGCCAGCACCCCCATATCGCCCTCGGACGAGCAGTACTTC.

This chain uses TRBV5-1 with TRBJ1-2, with 8 bases lining up with TRBD1. After removal of 0 bases from V and 3 bases from J, the junction contained 4 bases not matched to a gene. Germline V CDR1 and CDR2: SGHRS, YFSETQ. The CDR3 is 15 amino acids. The CDR3 reads CASSLGAGGHYGYTF. The CDR3 bases are TGCGCCAGCAGCTTGGGGGCAGGGGGCCACTATGGCTACACCTTC.

V and J are TRBV4-3 and TRBJ2-4, with 10 bases aligning to TRBD2. Germline V gene lookup returns CDR1 LGHNA and CDR2 YSLEER. The V and J ends lost 4 bases and 3 bases, in that order; junction bases with no gene match: 15. The CDR3 contains 19 residues. The CDR3 region has the DNA TGCGCCAGCAGCCCGCGGGTGTCTAGCGGGGGCGGGGGCAAAAACATTCAGTACTTC. Its protein product is CASSPRVSSGGGGKNIQYF.

This clone was detected once. This chain connects TRBV2 to TRBJ2-7, with a tentative D call TRBD1 (6 bases). The V gene's germline CDR1 is SNHLY and CDR2 FYNNEI. CDR3 length: 14 residues. With 8 bases removed from V and 1 base from J, the gap between germline ends came to 15 bases. The CDR3 DNA sequence: TGTGCCAGCCAAACCCCAGGGGTGTCCTACGAGCAGTACTTC. Protein product: CASQTPGVSYEQYF.